Described below is a single T cell receptor beta chain sequence and its context. Its antigen is not known. Described time point: before natalizumab initiation. All patients had prior interferon beta, and all PML patients were female. Produced via immunoSEQ multiplex PCR; TCRdb's table is partial and in-frame only. Of 25,000 to 30,000 clones listed, about 88% are singletons. Germline CDR1 LGHNA, CDR2 YNFKEQ. Trimming left V 0 bases short and J 2 bases short, with 8 bases between. The CDR3 totals 15 residues. This sample was taken from a study of multiple sclerosis patients with progressive multifocal leukoencephalopathy. Findings and caveats of the study: The findings' link to JC virus versus immunocompromise remained uncertain. PML-onset expanded TRB clones were detectable before and during natalizumab therapy.

The rearrangement joins TRBV4-2 to TRBJ1-3; D is undetermined. Sequencing was performed on PBMCs. The receptor was isolated from a human donor with multiple sclerosis. The CDR3 reads CASSQDARAGNTIYF. The DNA of the CDR3 is TGTGCCAGCAGCCAAGACGCCCGGGCTGGAAACACCATATATTTT.